This TCR beta chain derives from a study of OX40 agonist ivuxolimab in advanced cancers. The study's findings and limits: In CD8+ T cells, expanded clones were on average more numerous than in CD4+. Expansion of clones was among the lowest in partial responders at 0.1-3.0 mg/kg.

The table came from immunoSEQ multiplex PCR; TCRdb's copy has only in-frame clones and leaves some out. Of 70,000 to 80,000 clones in the sample, around nine tenths were seen once. This clone was detected only a few times. Its cognate antigen is unknown. Per germline, CDR1 SNHLY and CDR2 FYNNEI. V was cut by 10 bases and J by 6 bases, with 13 bases left in between. The CDR3 is 13 residues long. The rearrangement links TRBV2 to TRBJ1-6, with unresolved D. The receptor comes from an adult with an advanced solid tumor such as melanoma, head and neck, liver or kidney cancer. The sequenced sample was CD4+ or CD8+ T cells sorted from blood, obtained in a trial of the OX40 agonist ivuxolimab. The CDR3 loop reads CAILYEFNSPLHF. CDR3 bases: TGTGCCATCCTTTACGAGTTTAATTCACCCCTCCACTTT.